This TCR beta chain was identified in a study of blood T cell repertoires in COVID-19. On the study more broadly: Whether acute or convalescent, the COVID-19 samples came from the United States, Italy and Spain.

Trimming removed 5 bases from V and 6 bases from J; junction bases left unmatched: 8. CDR3 length equals 16 residues. Per the germline V gene, CDR1 is LGHNA and CDR2 is YSLEER. In the original processing: Amplification with reference gene primers provided the estimates of nucleated cell counts. TCRdb's copy holds only in-frame clones and misses some; the assay was immunoSEQ multiplex PCR. For V, J and clone size, that table is used; D and trimming come from the DNA. Of approximately 340,000 clones listed, around 88% are singletons. Material for sequencing was peripheral blood. J is TRBJ2-1 and V is TRBV4-3; 12 bases line up with TRBD2. The clonotype comes from a young man with active or convalescent COVID-19. The CDR3 protein is CASSRGGLAGINEQFF. CDR3 nucleotide sequence: TGCGCCAGCAGCAGAGGGGGACTAGCGGGTATCAATGAGCAGTTCTTC.